This TCR beta chain was sequenced for a study of cytomegalovirus exposure and HLA in healthy donors. This clone was seen a handful of times. Other DNA sequences from this sample encode an identical CDR3 as well. It was with 60 Vbeta and 13 Jbeta primers that the PCR ran. Here immunoSEQ multiplex PCR was the method, and the copy in TCRdb shows in-frame clones only, minus some. The sample contains around 150,000 clones, around three fifths of which appear only once. V dropped 0 bases and J dropped 5 bases, with 8 bases sitting between them. Germline V gene lookup returns CDR1 GTSNPN and CDR2 SVGIG (reference sequence). The CDR3 runs to 13 residues.

This clonotype originated in a woman in her 30s in good health and CMV-seropositive. The sample was PBMCs. V usage is TRBV30 and J usage is TRBJ1-5; D possibly corresponds to TRBD1 (5 bases). DNA of the CDR3: TGTGCCTGGAGTGTACAAGGGGATCAGCCCCAGCATTTT. This encodes CAWSVQGDQPQHF.